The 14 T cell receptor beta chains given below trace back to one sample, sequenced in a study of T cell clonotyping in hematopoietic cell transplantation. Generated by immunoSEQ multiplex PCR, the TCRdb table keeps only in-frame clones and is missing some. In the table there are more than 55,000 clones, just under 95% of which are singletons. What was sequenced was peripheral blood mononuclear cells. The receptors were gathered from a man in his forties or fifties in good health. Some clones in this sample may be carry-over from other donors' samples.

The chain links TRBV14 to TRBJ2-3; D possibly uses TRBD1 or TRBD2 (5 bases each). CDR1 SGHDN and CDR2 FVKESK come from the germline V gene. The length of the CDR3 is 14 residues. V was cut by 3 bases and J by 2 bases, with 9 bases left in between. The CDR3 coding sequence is TGTGCCAGCAGCCAGAGGGGCTCCACAGATACGCAGTATTTT. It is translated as CASSQRGSTDTQYF.

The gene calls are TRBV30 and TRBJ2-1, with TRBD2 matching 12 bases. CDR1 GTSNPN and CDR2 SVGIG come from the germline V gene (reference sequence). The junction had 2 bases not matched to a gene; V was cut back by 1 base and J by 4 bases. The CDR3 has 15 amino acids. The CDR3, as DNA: TGTGCCTGGAGTGCCGGACTAGCGGGATACAATGAGCAGTTCTTC. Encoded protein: CAWSAGLAGYNEQFF.

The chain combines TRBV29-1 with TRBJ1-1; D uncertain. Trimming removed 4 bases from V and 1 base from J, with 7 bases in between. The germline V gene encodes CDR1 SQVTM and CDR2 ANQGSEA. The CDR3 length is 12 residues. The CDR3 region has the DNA TGCAGCGTTGTGGTGGGGAACACTGAAGCTTTCTTT. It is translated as CSVVVGNTEAFF.

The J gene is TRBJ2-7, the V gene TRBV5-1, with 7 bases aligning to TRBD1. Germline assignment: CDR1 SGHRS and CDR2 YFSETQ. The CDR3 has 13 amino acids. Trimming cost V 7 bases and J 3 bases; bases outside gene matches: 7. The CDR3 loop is CASRQGMGYEQYF. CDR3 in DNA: TGCGCCAGCCGACAGGGTATGGGCTACGAGCAGTACTTC.

The CDR3 is CASGLESGGADNEQFF. The DNA of the CDR3 is TGTGCTAGTGGTTTGGAATCCGGGGGGGCGGACAATGAGCAGTTCTTC. The chain combines TRBV12-5 with TRBJ2-1, with 8 bases lining up with TRBD2. V dropped 1 base and J dropped 5; count of bases not matched to a gene: 7. The CDR3 contains 16 residues. Germline-derived CDR1 and CDR2 are LGHNT and FRNRAP.

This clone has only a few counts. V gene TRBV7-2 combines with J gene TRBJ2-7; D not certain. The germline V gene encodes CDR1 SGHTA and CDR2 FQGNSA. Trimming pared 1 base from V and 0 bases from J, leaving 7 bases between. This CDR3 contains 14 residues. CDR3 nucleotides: TGTGCCAGCAGCTTAGATCCAAACTCCTACGAGCAGTACTTC. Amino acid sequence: CASSLDPNSYEQYF.

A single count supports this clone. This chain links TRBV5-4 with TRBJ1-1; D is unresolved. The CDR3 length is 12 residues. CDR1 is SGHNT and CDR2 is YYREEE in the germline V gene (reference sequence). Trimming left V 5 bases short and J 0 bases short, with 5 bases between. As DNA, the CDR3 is TGTGCCAGCAGGAGGTTGAACACTGAAGCTTTCTTT. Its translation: CASRRLNTEAFF.

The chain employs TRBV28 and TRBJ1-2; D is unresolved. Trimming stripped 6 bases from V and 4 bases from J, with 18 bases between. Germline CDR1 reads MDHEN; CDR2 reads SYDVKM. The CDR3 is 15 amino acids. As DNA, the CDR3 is TGTGCCAGCAGGCGGACGGGAGAAAGGAGCTATGGCTACACCTTC. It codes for CASRRTGERSYGYTF.

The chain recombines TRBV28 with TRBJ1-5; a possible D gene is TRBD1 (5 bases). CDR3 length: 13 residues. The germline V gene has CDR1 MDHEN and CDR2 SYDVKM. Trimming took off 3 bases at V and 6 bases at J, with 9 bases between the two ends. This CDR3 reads CASSFRGVQPQHF. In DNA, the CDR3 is TGTGCCAGCAGTTTCCGGGGGGTTCAGCCCCAGCATTTT.

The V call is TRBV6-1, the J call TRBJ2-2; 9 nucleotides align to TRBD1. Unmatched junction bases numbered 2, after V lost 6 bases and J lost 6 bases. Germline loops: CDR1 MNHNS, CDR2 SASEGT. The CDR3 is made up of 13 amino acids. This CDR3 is CASRGQGPGELFF. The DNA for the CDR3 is TGTGCCAGCAGGGGACAGGGACCCGGGGAGCTGTTTTTT.

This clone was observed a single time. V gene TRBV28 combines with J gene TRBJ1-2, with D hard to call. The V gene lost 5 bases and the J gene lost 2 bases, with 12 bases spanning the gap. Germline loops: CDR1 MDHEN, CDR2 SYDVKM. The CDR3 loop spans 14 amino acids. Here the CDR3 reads CASSQKSRNYGYTF. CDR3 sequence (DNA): TGTGCCAGCAGTCAAAAAAGCAGAAACTATGGCTACACCTTC.

Here the CDR3 DNA reads TGTGCCAGCAGCCTAAACCCCCATGGCTACACCTTC. Its protein product is CASSLNPHGYTF. The chain has TRBV28 and TRBJ1-2; D remains ambiguous. Germline V gene data show CDR1 as MDHEN and CDR2 as SYDVKM. The CDR3 loop spans 12 amino acids. Deletions cut 6 bases from V and 6 bases from J, with 11 bases between.

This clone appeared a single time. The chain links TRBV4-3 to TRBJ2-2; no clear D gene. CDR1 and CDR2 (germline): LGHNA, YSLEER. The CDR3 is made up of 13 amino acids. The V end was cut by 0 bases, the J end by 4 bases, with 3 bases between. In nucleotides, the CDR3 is TGCGCCAGCAGCCAAGATTCCACCGGGGAGCTGTTTTTT. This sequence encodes CASSQDSTGELFF.

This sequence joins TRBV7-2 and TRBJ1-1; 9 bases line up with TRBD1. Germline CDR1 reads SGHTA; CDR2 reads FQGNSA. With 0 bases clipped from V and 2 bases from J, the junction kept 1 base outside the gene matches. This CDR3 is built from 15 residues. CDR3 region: CASSLADRGNTEAFF. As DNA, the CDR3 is TGTGCCAGCAGCTTAGCGGACAGGGGAAACACTGAAGCTTTCTTT.